Each of the 20 T cell receptor beta chains below was sequenced from the same sample in a study of shared clonotypes between healthy human individuals. The assay was immunoSEQ multiplex PCR, and TCRdb's table has in-frame clones only and misses some. Altogether more than 550,000 clones are present, about 92% being singletons, with the ten largest covering about a quarter. CD8 cells regarded as naive lacked CD45RO, were positively chosen for CCR7, and omitted terminally differentiated effector memory CD45RA+ cells. Sequencing input: naive CD8+ T cells sorted from blood. The receptors derive from a man younger than 45 in good health.

This rearrangement joins TRBV5-5 to TRBJ2-1; 7 positions agree with TRBD1. Trimming removed 4 bases from V and 0 bases from J; junction bases left unmatched: 7. There are 16 residues in the CDR3. Germline CDR1 is SGHKS and CDR2 is YYEKEE (reference sequence). Written as DNA, the CDR3 is TGTGCCAGCAGCACTGGGACAGCCCCCTCCTACAATGAGCAGTTCTTC. Its translation is CASSTGTAPSYNEQFF.

The sample holds a few counts of this clone. The chain has TRBV11-2 and TRBJ1-5; D is unresolved. Germline values: CDR1 SGHAT, CDR2 FQNNGV. The CDR3 spans 13 residues. Trimming took 5 bases from V and 0 from J, leaving 5 bases between them. CDR3 sequence reads: CASSHYSNQPQHF. The CDR3 DNA sequence: TGTGCCAGCAGCCATTATAGCAATCAGCCCCAGCATTTT.

On this clone itself: The sample contains more than one DNA sequence encoding this CDR3. The J gene is TRBJ2-5, the V gene TRBV9; D possibly corresponds to TRBD2 (7 bases). V lost 0 bases to trimming and J lost 1 base, with 10 bases between them. The germline V gene has CDR1 SGDLS and CDR2 YYNGEE. This CDR3 is 15 amino acids long. CDR3: CASSVEGGIQETQYF. CDR3 nucleotide sequence: TGTGCCAGCAGCGTAGAGGGGGGGATCCAAGAGACCCAGTACTTC.

The chain joins TRBV5-8 to TRBJ1-5, with a possible D match to TRBD1 (5 bases). V was trimmed by 4 bases and J by 2 bases, leaving 10 bases between them. In germline, CDR1 is SGHTS, CDR2 YDEGEE. There are 14 residues in the CDR3. The CDR3 DNA follows: TGTGCCAGCAGCCACCGGGGCGGCAATCAGCCCCAGCATTTT. Translating it yields CASSHRGGNQPQHF.

The rearrangement links TRBV27 to TRBJ1-1, with unresolved D. The CDR3 runs 13 residues. Trimming cost V 2 bases and J 0 bases, with 4 bases left between them. Per germline, CDR1 MNHEY and CDR2 SMNVEV (reference sequence). The CDR3 DNA is TGTGCCAGCAGTTTAACGATGAACACTGAAGCTTTCTTT. Translation: CASSLTMNTEAFF.

This sequence joins TRBV28 and TRBJ2-1, with D possibly being TRBD2 (5 bases). This CDR3 is 15 amino acids long. From germline, CDR1 is MDHEN and CDR2 SYDVKM. The germline V and J ends were trimmed by 7 bases and 3 bases, with 16 bases remaining between them. The CDR3 sequence: CASTPSGGRYNEQFF. CDR3 coding DNA: TGTGCCAGCACCCCTTCAGGCGGGCGCTACAATGAGCAGTTCTTC.

V and J are TRBV13 and TRBJ2-7; 7 nucleotides match TRBD1. V dropped 5 bases and J dropped 3; count of bases not matched to a gene: 7. The CDR3 totals 14 residues. The germline CDR1 and CDR2 sequences are PRHDT and FYEKMQ (reference sequence). The CDR3 bases are TGTGCCAGCAGCCTCCGGGACAGACGCTACGAGCAGTACTTC. It codes for CASSLRDRRYEQYF.

CDR3 region: CASSLRLAGSMETQYF. In DNA, the CDR3 is TGTGCCAGCAGCTTGAGACTAGCGGGATCCATGGAGACCCAGTACTTC. The gene calls are TRBV7-6 and TRBJ2-5; TRBD2 aligns across 11 bases. The CDR3 has 16 residues. J lost 5 bases, V lost 3 bases, and 8 bases had no gene match. Germline V CDR1 and CDR2: SGHVS, FNYEAQ.

The rearrangement joins TRBV9 to TRBJ1-1; weak D call: TRBD1 (6 bases). Trimming shortened V by 2 bases and J by 3 bases, and 8 bases separated the two germline ends. The CDR3 runs 13 residues. From germline, CDR1 is SGDLS and CDR2 YYNGEE. CDR3 protein: CASSVRGDTEAFF. The CDR3 DNA reads TGTGCCAGCAGCGTCAGGGGTGACACTGAAGCTTTCTTT.

The rearrangement uses TRBV6-1 and TRBJ2-7, with a possible D match to TRBD2 (6 bases). Germline assignment: CDR1 MNHNS and CDR2 SASEGT. The CDR3 length is 15 residues. The germline V and J ends were trimmed by 7 bases and 5 bases, with 21 bases remaining between them. The CDR3 DNA sequence: TGTGCCAGCACCTCCCTGGAGGGCCCGATGGACGAGCAGTACTTC. This gives the protein CASTSLEGPMDEQYF.

The chain uses TRBV7-8 and TRBJ2-7; 11 bases are shared with TRBD2. J gave up 3 bases and V 5 bases, and 6 bases lay outside the gene matches. The CDR3 contains 15 residues. CDR1 SGHVS and CDR2 FQNEAQ come from the germline V gene. The CDR3: CASSLRLAGSYEQYF. Here the CDR3 DNA reads TGTGCCAGCAGCCTAAGACTAGCGGGAAGCTACGAGCAGTACTTC.

This chain joins TRBV29-1 and TRBJ2-7; D perhaps matches TRBD2 (5 bases). The CDR3 sequence is 12 residues long. The germline V gene has CDR1 SQVTM and CDR2 ANQGSEA. V shed 6 bases and J shed 4 bases, with 13 bases lying between them. The CDR3 coding sequence is TGCAGCGTCGGGGTGAGGGTGTACGAGCAGTACTTC. It yields the protein CSVGVRVYEQYF.

This clone was seen a single time. The J gene is TRBJ2-1, the V gene TRBV2, with TRBD2 matching over 11 bases. Germline V gene data show CDR1 as SNHLY and CDR2 as FYNNEI. CDR3 length: 15 residues. V trimming: 5 bases; J trimming: 5 bases; junction bases outside the gene matches: 5. The CDR3 sequence: CASSRLAGFNNEQFF. CDR3 sequence (DNA): TGTGCCAGCAGTCGACTAGCGGGATTTAACAATGAGCAGTTCTTC.

The V gene is TRBV7-8, the J gene TRBJ2-7, with TRBD1 identical over 8 bases. The CDR3 sequence is 14 residues long. Germline CDR1 reads SGHVS; CDR2 reads FQNEAQ. V was pared by 6 bases and J by 2 bases, with 6 bases of the junction left unmatched. CDR3 bases: TGTGCCAGCAGTTTTGACAGGGGTGCCTACGAGCAGTACTTC. It specifies CASSFDRGAYEQYF.

The rearrangement links TRBV4-1 to TRBJ2-7, with 7 bases matching TRBD2. There are 15 residues in the CDR3. Germline V gene sequence: CDR1 MGHRA, CDR2 YSYEKL. After removal of 4 bases from V and 0 bases from J, the junction contained 6 bases not matched to a gene. In DNA form, the CDR3 reads TGCGCCAGCAGCCCGACTAGCATGAGCTCCTACGAGCAGTACTTC. As protein: CASSPTSMSSYEQYF.

This sequence joins TRBV5-6 and TRBJ2-7; TRBD2 aligns across 7 bases. This CDR3 has 13 residues. Trimming removed 1 base from V and 6 bases from J; junction bases left unmatched: 4. Germline V gene data show CDR1 as SGHDT and CDR2 as YYEEEE. The CDR3 region has the DNA TGTGCCAGCAGCTTGAGTCGCGGGGGCGAGCAGTACTTC. This gives the protein CASSLSRGGEQYF.

The chain employs TRBV6-6 and TRBJ2-5, with 8 bases lining up with TRBD2. The germline V gene has CDR1 MNHNY and CDR2 SVGAGI (reference sequence). The length of the CDR3 is 16 residues. Germline trimming cut 2 bases from V and 1 base from J; bases unmatched to any gene: 6. CDR3 loop: CASSYRSSGAQETQYF. The CDR3 DNA follows: TGTGCCAGCAGTTACCGAAGTAGCGGGGCCCAAGAGACCCAGTACTTC.

The V call is TRBV5-1, the J call TRBJ2-3, with D tentatively TRBD1 (5 bases). This CDR3 is built from 14 residues. In germline, CDR1 is SGHRS, CDR2 YFSETQ. Trimming left V 0 bases short and J 3 bases short, with 8 bases between. DNA of the CDR3: TGCGCCAGCAGCTTGGAGAAGGGGACAGATACGCAGTATTTT. This encodes CASSLEKGTDTQYF.

J is TRBJ2-7 and V is TRBV7-2; the D gene is possibly TRBD2 (6 bases). V lost 4 bases, J lost 8 bases, and 18 bases lay in between. The CDR3 runs 14 residues. Germline CDR1 is SGHTA and CDR2 is FQGNSA. In nucleotides, the CDR3 is TGTGCCAGCAGCTCGAGACTAGTCGAAACAAAGCAGTACTTC. Its translation is CASSSRLVETKQYF.

This rearrangement joins TRBV2 to TRBJ2-3, with TRBD2 identical over 9 bases. Germline CDR1 SNHLY, CDR2 FYNNEI. The CDR3 spans 15 residues. V was clipped by 3 bases and J by 6 bases; unmatched bases: 7. The CDR3 spells CASSDFSGRRDTQYF. CDR3 bases: TGTGCCAGCAGTGACTTTAGCGGGAGAAGGGATACGCAGTATTTT. Variable domain in full (rest from reference TRBV2 and TRBJ2-3): EPEVTQTPSHQVTQMGQEVILRCVPISNHLYFYWYRQILGQKVEFLVSFYNNEISEKSEIFDDQFSVERPDGSNFTLKIRSTKLEDSAMYFCASSDFSGRRDTQYFGPGTRLTVL.